These T cell receptor beta chains were read from a single sample in a study of cytomegalovirus exposure and HLA in healthy donors. Clones were read by immunoSEQ multiplex PCR, and TCRdb kept only the in-frame ones, dropping some. The sample carries 180,000 or so clones, 60% to 85% recorded once. Sample: PBMCs. The receptors were sampled from a female donor in good health and CMV-seronegative. The conserved cysteine and the conserved F or W are not part of the CDR3 here. D genes are given only for firm matches.

>TRBD2|TRBV9|TRBJ2-7
ASSVDQLGLAGVEQY
>.|TRBV28|TRBJ2-7
ASSHPSTGINEQY
>TRBD1|TRBV28|TRBJ1-2
ASSSKGQGNGYT
>TRBD2|TRBV6-6|TRBJ2-7
ASVTGLAEPYEQY
>.|TRBV7-9|TRBJ2-7
ASSLVGSEQY
>.|TRBV5-1|TRBJ1-4
ASSAEAGINEKLF
>.|TRBV18|TRBJ1-1
ASSTMDRGTEAF
>.|TRBV4-3|TRBJ2-2
ASSQGQEVTGELF
>TRBD1|TRBV5-1|TRBJ1-1
ASSGRGPGEAF
>TRBD2|TRBV6-4|TRBJ2-2
ASSEASGVNTGELF
>.|TRBV4-2|TRBJ2-2
ASSPGGGGPYTGELF
>TRBD1|TRBV23-1|TRBJ1-2
ASSQVGTGGPLNYGYT
>TRBD1|TRBV19|TRBJ1-2
ASSPHGGRGQSTDYGYT
>.|TRBV5-8|TRBJ2-3
ASSHAGWVTDTQY
>.|TRBV2|TRBJ2-2
ASSETSGNTGELF
>TRBD2|TRBV9|.
ASSVGSRSAGGPLEQY
>TRBD2|TRBV27|TRBJ2-5
ASSPGRDYGRTQY
>TRBD2|TRBV28|TRBJ2-1
ASRLRIAGQYNEQF
>.|TRBV5-1|TRBJ2-4
ASSSHSSGSGNIQY
>.|TRBV7-2|TRBJ2-5
ASSFTGSGVETQY
>.|TRBV2|TRBJ2-3
ASRVRRQMSTDTQY
>TRBD2|TRBV7-3|TRBJ2-5
ASSLSGTSGSQTQY
>.|TRBV7-2|TRBJ1-1
ASSPQLGGGRYREAF
>TRBD1|TRBV5-4|TRBJ1-4
ASSLEARGRGTNEKLF
>TRBD1|TRBV25-1|TRBJ2-1
ASSEWKGGEQF
>.|TRBV5-1|TRBJ1-1
ASSSKAGVDEAF
>.|TRBV6-6|TRBJ2-5
ASQRAGETQY
>TRBD1|TRBV7-2|TRBJ1-4
ASSFQGGRNKKLF
>TRBD2|TRBV11-2|TRBJ2-1
ASRGLAGGNEQF
>TRBD1|TRBV5-5|TRBJ2-7
ASSLAPGTVYEQY
>.|TRBV7-9|TRBJ2-3
ASSSDYITDTQY
>TRBD2|TRBV5-4|TRBJ2-3
ASIAGGTDTQY
>TRBD2|TRBV18|TRBJ2-7
ASSPKRGGAYEQY
>TRBD1|TRBV6-5|TRBJ1-5
ASSTQGSNQPQH
>.|TRBV5-1|TRBJ2-2
ASSGAQNTGELF
>.|TRBV27|TRBJ2-2
ASSFSTSAGELF
>.|TRBV6-5|TRBJ2-7
ASSYSGRANYEQY
>TRBD2|TRBV5-1|TRBJ2-5
ASSPEVRGGAETQY
>TRBD2|TRBV19|TRBJ2-2
ASSITGGGELF
>.|TRBV19|TRBJ1-5
ASSSHRGRNQPQH